This TCR beta chain is drawn from a study of cytomegalovirus exposure and HLA in healthy donors. General observations from the study: According to a subsequent analysis, TCR clusters identified in the first cohort showed a tendency to co-occur across the roughly 120 validation repertoires.

On this clone itself: The target antigen is unknown.

Looked up from germline, CDR1 is MDHEN and CDR2 is SYDVKM. The CDR3 contains 12 residues. V lost 6 bases, J lost 4 bases, and 9 bases lay in between. Measured with immunoSEQ multiplex PCR; TCRdb has only the in-frame clones, and not every one. Of roughly 130,000 clones in the sample, 85% to 90% were seen once. The V gene is TRBV28, the J gene TRBJ1-2; D is possibly TRBD1 (5 bases). This TCR came from a man aged 25 to 40 in good health and CMV-seronegative. The sample was PBMCs. The CDR3 DNA is TGTGCCAGCAGACAGGAAGGCTATGGCTACACCTTC. This gives the protein CASRQEGYGYTF.